This T cell receptor (beta chain) stems from a study of blood T cell repertoires in COVID-19. Study context: Donors in the United States, Italy and Spain gave samples during acute or convalescent COVID-19.

This study enrolled people aged roughly 18 to 90 from around 26 US geographic areas. A case of COVID-19 had been met by exposed participants within 2 weeks before study entry. The V end lost 5 bases, the J end lost 3 bases, and 6 bases lay between the germline ends. This CDR3 is built from 13 residues. Germline CDR1 and CDR2: KGHDR and SFDVKD. Libraries were prepared by immunoSEQ multiplex PCR; TCRdb keeps only in-frame clonotypes and omits some of them. The table shows 250,000 to 300,000 clones, with around 84% occurring only once. This receptor was taken from a man aged 40-49 years who had been exposed to COVID-19. Sequencing input: PBMCs or T cells enriched from blood (not recorded which). The chain is built from TRBV24-1 and TRBJ1-4; D not resolved. The CDR3 region has the DNA TGTGCCACCAGTGCCCCGGCTAATGAAAAACTGTTTTTT. Translated, it gives CATSAPANEKLFF.